The entry below gives a single TCR beta chain sequence along with its context. The sample's treatment: roughly 20 received Ad26.COV2.S at low or high dose, single or two shots; 5 received placebo; per-sample allocation not given. Sampling was done on day 63 after the first vaccine or placebo injection. Libraries were prepared by immunoSEQ multiplex PCR; TCRdb keeps only in-frame clonotypes and omits some of them. The sample lists under 600,000 clones, around 89% occurring once. This sample was included in a study of Ad26.COV2.S vaccination and SARS-CoV-2 variants. The germline V gene has CDR1 KGHSH and CDR2 LQKENI. The V end lost 3 bases, the J end lost 8 bases, and 22 bases lay between the germline ends. The CDR3 loop spans 16 amino acids.

This chain joins TRBV18 and TRBJ1-2, with D perhaps TRBD1 (6 bases). The TCR was taken from a person aged 18-65 years who received the Ad26.COV2.S COVID-19 vaccine or a placebo. The sequenced sample was peripheral blood, obtained in a trial of Ad26.COV2.S vaccine versus placebo. CDR3 residues: CASSPGQEGVGGGYTF. In DNA form, the CDR3 reads TGTGCCAGCTCACCTGGACAAGAGGGGGTTGGAGGAGGCTACACCTTC. The variable domain in full, completed from reference TRBV18 and TRBJ1-2, reads NAGVMQNPRHLVRRRGQEARLRCSPMKGHSHVYWYRQLPEEGLKFMVYLQKENIIDESGMPKERFSAEFPKEGPSILRIQQVVRGDSAAYFCASSPGQEGVGGGYTFGSGTRLTVV.